Listed here are 28 T cell receptor beta chains from one sample, sequenced in a study of blood T cell repertoires in COVID-19. Using immunoSEQ multiplex PCR, the repertoire was profiled, and TCRdb retains in-frame clones only, with some absent. The sample comprises roughly 100,000 clones, approximately 80% of which are singletons, and under 30% rests with the top ten. What was sequenced was peripheral blood. These receptors all come from a man between 60 and 75 years old with acute or convalescent COVID-19.

The chain joins TRBV9 to TRBJ2-3, with 14 bases that match TRBD2. V trimming: 0 bases; J trimming: 5 bases; junction bases outside the gene matches: 11. In germline, CDR1 is SGDLS, CDR2 YYNGEE. This CDR3 region has 19 residues. The CDR3 loop is CASSVAEKKGLAGEDTQYF. The CDR3 DNA is TGTGCCAGCAGCGTAGCTGAAAAAAAGGGACTAGCGGGAGAAGATACGCAGTATTTT.

The chain uses TRBV19 and TRBJ1-5, with D maybe TRBD1 (5 bases). This CDR3 contains 14 residues. CDR1 and CDR2 from the germline V gene are LNHDA and SQIVND (reference sequence). V was shortened by 4 bases and J by 0 bases, with 7 bases between the two germline ends. The CDR3: CASSNQGSNQPQHF. The CDR3 nucleotides read TGTGCCAGTAGTAATCAGGGTAGCAATCAGCCCCAGCATTTT.

V usage is TRBV28 and J usage is TRBJ2-5; possibly TRBD2 for D (6 bases). The CDR3 sequence is 16 residues long. Germline CDR1 MDHEN, CDR2 SYDVKM. The V end was cut by 4 bases, the J end by 5 bases, with 20 bases between. In DNA form, the CDR3 reads TGTGCCAGCAGTTCTACCGGGACTTCGCCTATGGAGACCCAGTACTTC. Protein sequence: CASSSTGTSPMETQYF.

The V and J genes are TRBV9 and TRBJ2-2, with unresolved D. The ends were cut back, 2 bases at V and 1 base at J, with 6 bases in the middle. There are 14 residues in the CDR3. Looked up from germline, CDR1 is SGDLS and CDR2 is YYNGEE. This CDR3 is CASSVGLNTGELFF. CDR3 bases: TGTGCCAGCAGCGTTGGCCTGAACACCGGGGAGCTGTTTTTT.

V usage is TRBV6-6 and J usage is TRBJ1-4; D gene unclear. Trimming pared 6 bases from V and 5 bases from J, leaving 16 bases between. Per the germline V gene, CDR1 is MNHNY and CDR2 is SVGAGI (reference sequence). There are 15 residues in the CDR3. CDR3 protein: CASSHYRVANEKLFF. CDR3 DNA sequence: TGTGCCAGCAGCCATTACCGGGTCGCGAATGAAAAACTGTTTTTT.

In DNA, the CDR3 is TGTGCCAGCAGTCAACCTACGGGACAGCACTACGAGCAGTACTTC. It specifies CASSQPTGQHYEQYF. The rearrangement uses TRBV28 and TRBJ2-7, with TRBD1 matching 7 bases. V was pared by 5 bases and J by 3 bases, with 10 bases of the junction left unmatched. Germline CDR1 and CDR2: MDHEN and SYDVKM. The CDR3 consists of 15 residues.

The chain carries TRBV24-1 and TRBJ2-1; 9 bases line up with TRBD2. V lost 0 bases, J lost 7 bases, and 12 bases stayed unmatched. CDR1 is KGHDR and CDR2 is SFDVKD in the germline V gene. This CDR3 contains 18 residues. CDR3 amino acids: CATSDLQSSGIGMNEQFF. In DNA form, the CDR3 reads TGTGCCACCAGTGATTTGCAGTCTAGCGGGATCGGTATGAATGAGCAGTTCTTC.

The chain has TRBV15 and TRBJ2-3; 7 nucleotides align to TRBD2. In germline, CDR1 is LNHNV, CDR2 YYDKDF (reference sequence). J gave up 1 base and V 4 bases, and 11 bases lay outside the gene matches. This CDR3 is built from 17 residues. CDR3 DNA: TGTGCCACCAGCATCCTTGGACTAGTGACGGGCACAGATACGCAGTATTTT. Its protein is CATSILGLVTGTDTQYF.

The chain employs TRBV28 and TRBJ1-2; unclear D gene. Germline CDR1 is MDHEN and CDR2 is SYDVKM. V lost 4 bases to trimming and J lost 4 bases, with 7 bases between them. The CDR3 contains 12 residues. In nucleotides, the CDR3 is TGTGCCAGCAGTTATGGCGGCTATGGCTACACCTTC. This codes for CASSYGGYGYTF.

The chain links TRBV11-2 to TRBJ1-6; 7 bases fit TRBD1. This CDR3 has 15 residues. The germline V gene has CDR1 SGHAT and CDR2 FQNNGV. The V gene end was trimmed by 5 bases and the J gene end by 7 bases; junction bases not matched to a gene: 8. CDR3 residues: CASSLPTGRNSPLHF. CDR3 nucleotide sequence: TGTGCCAGCAGCCTCCCGACAGGGAGAAATTCACCCCTCCACTTT.

J is TRBJ2-6 and V is TRBV28, with a tentative D call TRBD2 (7 bases). The germline CDR1 and CDR2 sequences are MDHEN and SYDVKM. The V end was cut by 4 bases, the J end by 4 bases, with 14 bases between. The CDR3 is made up of 16 amino acids. The CDR3 loop is CASSSRRGAGANVLTF. CDR3 in DNA: TGTGCCAGCAGTTCCCGCCGGGGGGCCGGGGCCAACGTCCTGACTTTC.

The genes are TRBV6-4 and TRBJ2-2, with 9 bases that match TRBD1. V was pared by 4 bases and J by 7 bases, with 7 bases of the junction left unmatched. The V gene's germline CDR1 is MRHNA and CDR2 SNTAGT. The CDR3 runs to 15 residues. CDR3 nucleotides: TGTGCCAGCAGTGTTGAGACAGGGGGAATCGGGGAGCTGTTTTTT. This gives the protein CASSVETGGIGELFF.

In this sample, this clone turned up a few times. The chain is built from TRBV7-9 and TRBJ2-1; D unresolved. V gave up 6 bases and J gave up 9 bases, with 12 bases separating them. The CDR3 is made up of 12 amino acids. In germline, CDR1 is SEHNR, CDR2 FQNEAQ (reference sequence). CDR3 in amino acids: CASRPSSSEQFF. For the CDR3, the DNA is TGTGCCAGCAGACCGTCCTCCAGTGAGCAGTTCTTC.

The chain uses TRBV6-5 and TRBJ1-4; the D gene is possibly TRBD1 (6 bases). Germline V gene sequence: CDR1 MNHEY, CDR2 SVGAGI. V was trimmed by 8 bases and J by 2 bases, leaving 15 bases between them. This CDR3 region has 15 residues. The CDR3 coding sequence is TGTGCCAGCCATGGGGGGGCGAAGACTAATGAAAAACTGTTTTTT. Amino acid sequence: CASHGGAKTNEKLFF.

The chain is built from TRBV18 and TRBJ2-7, with 7 positions matching TRBD1. CDR3 length: 13 residues. J was trimmed by 5 bases and V by 3 bases; bases with no gene match: 4. The V gene's germline CDR1 is KGHSH and CDR2 LQKENI. CDR3 residues: CASSPSGQNEQYF. The CDR3 region has the DNA TGTGCCAGCTCACCTTCGGGACAGAACGAGCAGTACTTC.

This clone was counted once. V usage is TRBV12-5 and J usage is TRBJ2-2; 7 bases map to TRBD1. Germline trimming cut 5 bases from V and 6 bases from J; bases unmatched to any gene: 6. Germline CDR1 is LGHNT and CDR2 is FRNRAP. The CDR3 is 14 amino acids. CDR3 loop: CASGLQGSAGELFF. For the CDR3, the DNA is TGTGCTAGTGGTCTACAGGGGTCGGCCGGGGAGCTGTTTTTT. The full variable domain, in which reference TRBV12-5 and TRBJ2-2 provide the parts outside the CDR3, is DARVTQTPRHKVTEMGQEVTMRCQPILGHNTVFWYRQTMMQGLELLAYFRNRAPLDDSGMPKDRFSAEMPDATLATLKIQPSEPRDSAVYFCASGLQGSAGELFFGEGSRLTVL.

The chain uses TRBV5-6 and TRBJ2-2; 10 positions match TRBD2. The CDR3 is 14 amino acids. Trimming at V came to 6 bases and at J to 8 bases, leaving 7 bases not matched to a gene. CDR1 and CDR2 from the germline V gene are SGHDT and YYEEEE. This CDR3 reads CASTKREGLGELFF. The CDR3 region has the DNA TGTGCCAGCACCAAGCGGGAGGGCCTTGGGGAGCTGTTTTTT.

This chain connects TRBV29-1 to TRBJ2-1; 9 nucleotides agree with TRBD2. J lost 6 bases, V lost 6 bases, and 9 bases had no gene match. Per germline, CDR1 SQVTM and CDR2 ANQGSEA. This CDR3 is built from 14 residues. The CDR3 sequence: CSVVLQREANEQFF. CDR3 DNA: TGCAGCGTCGTACTCCAGCGGGAGGCCAATGAGCAGTTCTTC.

The chain couples TRBV28 to TRBJ1-5, with TRBD1 identical over 9 bases. There are 16 residues in the CDR3. V lost 5 bases, J lost 1 base, and 6 bases stayed unmatched. Germline-derived CDR1 and CDR2 are MDHEN and SYDVKM. The CDR3 region is CASSPWTGESNQPQHF. CDR3 nucleotides: TGTGCCAGCAGTCCGTGGACAGGGGAGAGCAATCAGCCCCAGCATTTT. Supplemented by reference TRBV28 and TRBJ1-5, the full variable domain reads DVKVTQSSRYLVKRTGEKVFLECVQDMDHENMFWYRQDPGLGLRLIYFSYDVKMKEKGDIPEGYSVSREKKERFSLILESASTNQTSMYLCASSPWTGESNQPQHFGDGTRLSIL.

The chain recombines TRBV27 with TRBJ2-2; 9 bases match TRBD2. After removal of 5 bases from V and 6 bases from J, the junction contained 7 bases not matched to a gene. CDR1 is MNHEY and CDR2 is SMNVEV in the germline V gene (reference sequence). CDR3 length equals 15 residues. The CDR3 reads CASSRGREGAGELFF. The CDR3 coding sequence is TGTGCCAGCAGTAGGGGGCGGGAGGGAGCCGGGGAGCTGTTTTTT.

The rearrangement joins TRBV5-1 to TRBJ2-1, with TRBD2 identical over 7 bases. CDR1 and CDR2 (germline): SGHRS, YFSETQ. The ends lost 5 bases at V and 2 bases at J; junction bases unmatched: 7. This CDR3 is 15 amino acids long. The DNA of the CDR3 is TGCGCCAGCAGAGCAACCGGGACTACCTACAATGAGCAGTTCTTC. It yields the protein CASRATGTTYNEQFF.

The chain links TRBV21-1 to TRBJ2-7; no check of the table's D call, TRBD2, against the DNA was made. TRBV21-1 is shown as a pseudogene. CDR3 length: 16 residues. The CDR3 sequence is CASLKTASGRKYEQYV. The CDR3 DNA reads TGTGCCAGCCTCAAAACGGCGAGCGGGAGGAAGTACGAGCAGTACGTC.

The chain recombines TRBV19 with TRBJ1-2, with 7 bases matching TRBD1. V shed 7 bases and J 4 bases; nucleotides not matched to a gene: 15. The CDR3 spans 16 residues. Per germline, CDR1 LNHDA and CDR2 SQIVND (reference sequence). CDR3 amino acids: CASIRSPAQGVYGYTF. CDR3 coding DNA: TGTGCCAGTATTAGATCGCCCGCGCAGGGGGTCTATGGCTACACCTTC.

The V and J genes are TRBV5-5 and TRBJ2-7, with 9 bases aligning to TRBD1. Germline V CDR1 and CDR2: SGHKS, YYEKEE (reference sequence). The V segment lost 5 bases and the J segment 6 bases; nucleotides outside the gene matches: 9. This CDR3 has 14 amino acids. The CDR3 region has the DNA TGTGCCAGCAGATCTGACAGGGGGGGCTCCGAGCAGTACTTC. It codes for CASRSDRGGSEQYF. The whole variable domain, filled in from reference TRBV5-5 and TRBJ2-7, reads DAGVTQSPTHLIKTRGQQVTLRCSPISGHKSVSWYQQVLGQGPQFIFQYYEKEERGRGNFPDRFSARQFPNYSSELNVNALLLGDSALYLCASRSDRGGSEQYFGPGTRLTVT.

The chain employs TRBV5-1 and TRBJ2-3; 14 nucleotides match TRBD2. With 2 bases clipped from V and 4 bases from J, the junction kept 3 bases outside the gene matches. Per germline, CDR1 SGHRS and CDR2 YFSETQ. This CDR3 region has 16 residues. The CDR3 nucleotides are TGCGCCAGCAGCTTCGGGACTAGCGGGAGCCCAGATACGCAGTATTTT. This translates into CASSFGTSGSPDTQYF. Full variable domain (outside the CDR3, taken from reference TRBV5-1 and TRBJ2-3): KAGVTQTPRYLIKTRGQQVTLSCSPISGHRSVSWYQQTPGQGLQFLFEYFSETQRNKGNFPGRFSGRQFSNSRSEMNVSTLELGDSALYLCASSFGTSGSPDTQYFGPGTRLTVL.

Here the CDR3 DNA reads TGTGCCAGCAGCTCTCAGACGGGATCAAATTCACCCCTCCACTTT. It codes for CASSSQTGSNSPLHF. V gene TRBV7-9 combines with J gene TRBJ1-6; no reliable D call. Per germline, CDR1 SEHNR and CDR2 FQNEAQ (reference sequence). V dropped 4 bases and J dropped 7 bases, with 14 bases sitting between them. The CDR3 contains 15 residues.

This clone has a handful of counts. One junction end does not reproduce the germline sequence, and a read error may be involved. This chain uses TRBV7-7 with TRBJ1-6; 7 bases agree with TRBD1. Germline V CDR1 and CDR2: SSHAT, FNYEAQ (reference sequence). The length of the CDR3 is 16 residues. This chain's CDR3 is CASSHWTGGNNSPLHF. CDR3 coding DNA: TGTGCTAGCAGTCACTGGACAGGAGGAAATAATTCACCCCTCCACTTT.

The rearrangement joins TRBV4-3 to TRBJ2-2, with TRBD1 matching 7 bases. CDR3 length: 15 residues. The trim removed 0 bases at V and 4 bases at J, leaving 2 bases unmatched. Germline V CDR1 and CDR2: LGHNA, YSLEER. In DNA form, the CDR3 reads TGCGCCAGCAGCCAAGATGGACAGGTCACCGGGGAGCTGTTTTTT. Its protein is CASSQDGQVTGELFF.